Following are 20 T cell receptor beta chains from one sample sequenced in a study of vaccination effects on CD4 cells after COVID-19 (dated 2022 in TCRdb). Receptors were amplified or captured by the immunoSEQ multiplex PCR assay. TCRdb re-hosts the immuneACCESS table, in-frame sequences only. Its copies lack some clones; in the studies checked, an unresolved V gene accounts for under half of them, and the cause for the rest is not known. The sample contains approximately 74,000 clones, 73% of them found a single time. Jointly, the top ten make up about 2% of the sample. After about 10 days of culture, CD4+ T cells were isolated with the EasySep CD4+ T cell isolation kit. Each participant got two doses of an mRNA SARS-CoV-2 vaccine, either BNT162b2 or mRNA-1273. These receptors' antigens are unknown. Material: CD4+ T cells from PBMCs cultured without peptide, obtained after COVID-19 vaccination. These receptors came from a human donor who received a COVID-19 vaccine.

V usage is TRBV6-5 and J usage is TRBJ2-7; D is unclear. The length of the CDR3 is 13 residues. Trimming stripped 4 bases from V and 3 bases from J, with 10 bases between. The germline V gene has CDR1 MNHEY and CDR2 SVGAGI. The CDR3 spells CASSLTANYEQYV. CDR3 in DNA: TGTGCCAGCAGTTTAACAGCAAACTACGAGCAGTACGTC.

This clone appeared a single time. This rearrangement joins TRBV10-1 to TRBJ2-3; 7 bases are a match to TRBD1. Unmatched junction bases numbered 2, after V lost 5 bases and J lost 0 bases. Germline CDR1 reads WNHNN; CDR2 reads SYGVQD (reference sequence). CDR3 length: 14 residues. The CDR3 sequence is CASSRDSSTDTQYF. The CDR3 nucleotides are TGCGCCAGCAGTCGGGACAGCAGCACAGATACGCAGTATTTT.

This chain uses TRBV24-1 with TRBJ2-1, with D possibly being TRBD1 (5 bases). Germline lookup yields CDR1 KGHDR and CDR2 SFDVKD. This CDR3 is built from 13 residues. Deletions cut 3 bases from V and 7 bases from J, with 9 bases between. The CDR3 nucleotides are TGTGCCACCAGTGATATCAACAGGAATGAGCAGTTCTTC. As protein: CATSDINRNEQFF.

The chain's CDR3 is CASSHGRIGAFF. The CDR3, as DNA: TGTGCCAGCAGCCATGGCAGGATCGGGGCTTTCTTT. The chain employs TRBV14 and TRBJ1-1; D is unclear. Per germline, CDR1 SGHDN and CDR2 FVKESK. Trimming left V 3 bases short and J 11 bases short, with 13 bases between. The CDR3 contains 12 residues.

The chain employs TRBV28 and TRBJ1-2, with a tentative D call TRBD1 (5 bases). This CDR3 has 13 amino acids. Trimming took off 5 bases at V and 4 bases at J, with 11 bases between the two ends. Germline V gene sequence: CDR1 MDHEN, CDR2 SYDVKM. The CDR3 nucleotides are TGTGCCAGCAGTACACAGGAATTCTATGGCTACACCTTC. Translated, it gives CASSTQEFYGYTF.

J is TRBJ1-2 and V is TRBV2; no firm D call. The CDR3 length is 15 residues. The ends were cut back, 5 bases at V and 1 base at J, with 14 bases in the middle. Looked up from germline, CDR1 is SNHLY and CDR2 is FYNNEI. The CDR3 DNA is TGTGCCAGCAGTCAAGACCGGCAGTTTAACTATGGCTACACCTTC. Amino acids: CASSQDRQFNYGYTF.

The chain links TRBV5-4 to TRBJ2-5, with 8 bases aligning to TRBD2. Germline V gene lookup returns CDR1 SGHNT and CDR2 YYREEE (reference sequence). The CDR3 consists of 14 residues. With 3 bases clipped from V and 5 bases from J, the junction kept 6 bases outside the gene matches. The chain's CDR3 is CASSSAGAGETQYF. DNA for the CDR3: TGTGCCAGCAGCTCAGCGGGGGCGGGGGAGACCCAGTACTTC.

The V gene is TRBV7-3, the J gene TRBJ2-2, with a weak D call TRBD1 (6 bases). The CDR3 has 15 amino acids. Germline lookup yields CDR1 SGHTA and CDR2 FQGTGA. V lost 2 bases to trimming and J lost 6 bases, with 13 bases between them. The CDR3 DNA sequence: TGTGCCAGCAGCTTACAGGCAGGGGTCTCCGGGGAGCTGTTTTTT. This sequence encodes CASSLQAGVSGELFF.

V is TRBV7-9 and J is TRBJ1-6; D is possibly TRBD1 (6 bases). Germline V gene sequence: CDR1 SEHNR, CDR2 FQNEAQ (reference sequence). The CDR3 loop spans 15 amino acids. V dropped 4 bases and J dropped 4 bases, with 11 bases sitting between them. The CDR3 nucleotides are TGTGCCAGCAGCTCCCGGGACACTTATAATTCACCCCTCCACTTT. Amino acids: CASSSRDTYNSPLHF.

The genes are TRBV3-1 (or the pseudogene TRBV3-2) and TRBJ2-1; D unclear. CDR1 is LGHDT, CDR2 YNNKEL, per germline (reference sequence). This CDR3 is built from 13 residues. The V gene lost 3 bases and the J gene lost 7 bases, with 10 bases spanning the gap. For the CDR3, the DNA is TGTGCCAGCAGCCACTACTCGGTAAATGAGCAGTTCTTC. Residues: CASSHYSVNEQFF.

This chain links TRBV5-1 with TRBJ1-1; D is unclear. The V end lost 7 bases, the J end lost 1 base, and 8 bases lay between the germline ends. Looked up from germline, CDR1 is SGHRS and CDR2 is YFSETQ. CDR3 length: 12 amino acids. The CDR3: CASASSNTEAFF. CDR3 bases: TGCGCCAGCGCCTCCTCGAACACTGAAGCTTTCTTT.

The gene calls are TRBV7-2 and TRBJ2-2; the D is unclear. The V gene's germline CDR1 is SGHTA and CDR2 FQGNSA. The CDR3 spans 14 residues. Trimming shortened V by 2 bases and J by 6 bases, and 10 bases separated the two germline ends. This CDR3 is CASSLTVTAGELFF. CDR3 DNA: TGTGCCAGCAGCTTAACTGTCACAGCCGGGGAGCTGTTTTTT.

The chain employs TRBV6-1 and TRBJ2-7; 9 bases match TRBD1. CDR1 is MNHNS, CDR2 SASEGT, per germline. The V gene end was trimmed by 3 bases and the J gene end by 4 bases; junction bases not matched to a gene: 7. This CDR3 contains 15 residues. DNA for the CDR3: TGTGCCAGCAGTGATAGGACAGGGGACGGATACGAGCAGTACGTC. Its protein product is CASSDRTGDGYEQYV.

This rearrangement joins TRBV6-5 to TRBJ1-2, with a weak D call TRBD1 (5 bases). Germline lookup yields CDR1 MNHEY and CDR2 SVGAGI. Trimming took off 4 bases at V and 4 bases at J, with 10 bases between the two ends. The CDR3 runs 13 residues. This chain's CDR3 is CASSFDRAYGYTF. The CDR3 coding sequence is TGTGCCAGCAGTTTCGACAGAGCCTATGGCTACACCTTC.

The V and J genes are TRBV7-2 and TRBJ1-6, with D possibly TRBD1 on 6 matching bases. This CDR3 spans 15 amino acids. Germline CDR1 is SGHTA and CDR2 is FQGNSA. Deletions cut 1 base from V and 11 bases from J, with 15 bases between. In DNA form, the CDR3 reads TGTGCCAGCAGCTTAGAACAAGGACAGCCCCCACCCCTCCACTTT. Protein sequence: CASSLEQGQPPPLHF.

The rearrangement joins TRBV3-1 (or the pseudogene TRBV3-2) to TRBJ2-7; unclear D gene. The CDR3 runs to 14 residues. The germline V gene has CDR1 LGHDT and CDR2 YNNKEL (reference sequence). Trimming removed 0 bases at V and 4 bases at J, with 10 bases between. This CDR3 is CASSQDPPNYEQYV. Here the CDR3 DNA reads TGTGCCAGCAGCCAAGATCCGCCCAATTACGAGCAGTACGTC.

The rearrangement joins TRBV9 to TRBJ1-1; TRBD1 is a possible D gene (6 bases). The CDR3 is 14 amino acids. Germline values: CDR1 SGDLS, CDR2 YYNGEE. The V and J ends lost 4 bases and 1 base respectively, with 11 bases between them. The CDR3 bases are TGTGCCAGCAGCTTAAGGGGGGGGAACACTGAAGCTTTCTTT. Translation: CASSLRGGNTEAFF.

The chain has TRBV27 and TRBJ1-5; 8 bases line up with TRBD1. Losses at the gene ends were 5 bases for V and 5 bases for J; bases not matched to a gene: 11. Germline-derived CDR1 and CDR2 are MNHEY and SMNVEV (reference sequence). CDR3 size: 16 residues. CDR3 bases: TGTGCCAGCAGTCCCCAGGGGGCGCGCGTTGATCAGCCCCAGCATTTT. Protein sequence: CASSPQGARVDQPQHF.

The rearrangement uses TRBV28 and TRBJ1-1; D is possibly TRBD1 (6 bases). V lost 8 bases, J lost 5 bases, and 15 bases lay in between. CDR3 length: 13 residues. CDR1 and CDR2 from the germline V gene are MDHEN and SYDVKM. The CDR3 is CASHRGRGTEAFF. Written as DNA, the CDR3 is TGTGCCAGCCACCGGGGGCGAGGAACTGAAGCTTTCTTT.

The CDR3 loop reads CATSGPGGRDTQYF. For the CDR3, the DNA is TGTGCCACCAGTGGTCCGGGAGGCCGGGATACGCAGTATTTT. The rearrangement joins TRBV24-1 to TRBJ2-3; TRBD2 aligns across 7 bases. The germline V gene encodes CDR1 KGHDR and CDR2 SFDVKD. V was clipped by 5 bases and J by 6 bases; unmatched bases: 7. This CDR3 region has 14 residues.